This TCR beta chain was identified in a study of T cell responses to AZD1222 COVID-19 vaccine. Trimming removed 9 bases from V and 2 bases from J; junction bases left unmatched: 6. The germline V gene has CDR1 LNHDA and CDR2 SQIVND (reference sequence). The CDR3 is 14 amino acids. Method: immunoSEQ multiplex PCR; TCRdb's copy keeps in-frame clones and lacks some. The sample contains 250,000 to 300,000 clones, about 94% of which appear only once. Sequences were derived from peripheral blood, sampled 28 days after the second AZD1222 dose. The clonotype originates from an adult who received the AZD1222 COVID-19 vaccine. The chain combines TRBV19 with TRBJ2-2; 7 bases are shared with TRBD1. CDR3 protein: CASTGTVNTGELFF. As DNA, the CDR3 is TGTGCCAGCACCGGGACAGTCAACACCGGGGAGCTGTTTTTT.